A selection of T cell receptor beta chains follows, all from one sample in a study of shared clonotypes between healthy human individuals. Some clones are missing from TCRdb's copy, which holds only in-frame ones; the method was immunoSEQ multiplex PCR. This sample has some 2,500,000 clones, with more than 85% found just once. Sequences were obtained from naive CD4+ T cells from PBMCs. These receptors came from a man aged 18 to 30 in good health. Some clones in this sample may be carry-over from other donors' samples. Both conserved end residues are part of each CDR3.

cdr3_aa: CASSSKGQGQNTQYF; j_call: TRBJ2-3; v_call: TRBV7-8
cdr3_aa: CAWSTRRDTQYF; j_call: TRBJ2-3; v_call: TRBV30
cdr3_aa: CASSLGSFVDYGYTF; j_call: TRBJ1-2; v_call: TRBV7-9
cdr3_aa: CAISESPFTVSYEQYF; j_call: TRBJ2-7; v_call: TRBV10-3
cdr3_aa: CASRGLAGGESQQYF; j_call: TRBJ2-7; v_call: TRBV27
cdr3_aa: CASSSRLGNTGELFF; j_call: TRBJ2-2; v_call: TRBV6-6
cdr3_aa: CASSDAGKGQVTTDTQYF; j_call: TRBJ2-3; v_call: TRBV5-1
cdr3_aa: CASSKDREANQPQHF; j_call: TRBJ1-5; v_call: TRBV19
cdr3_aa: CASSSAGSAGYTF; j_call: TRBJ1-2; v_call: TRBV5-6
cdr3_aa: CASTPMDTYYGYTF; j_call: TRBJ1-2; v_call: TRBV19
cdr3_aa: CASSSITGSRSTGELFF; j_call: TRBJ2-2; v_call: TRBV7-2
cdr3_aa: CASPSGRGTDTQYF; j_call: TRBJ2-3; v_call: TRBV5-4
cdr3_aa: CASSLVGGKYGTQYF; j_call: TRBJ2-3; v_call: TRBV5-1
cdr3_aa: CASSQLGTEQYF; j_call: TRBJ2-7; v_call: TRBV18
cdr3_aa: CASSPRDTSFSGANVLTF; j_call: TRBJ2-6; v_call: TRBV27
cdr3_aa: CASSPGQGVTNYGYTF; j_call: TRBJ1-2; v_call: TRBV5-4
cdr3_aa: CASRKMGLAGGTYEQYF; j_call: TRBJ2-7; v_call: TRBV28
cdr3_aa: CASRRQGETQYF; j_call: TRBJ2-5; v_call: TRBV5-4
cdr3_aa: CASSPLGDIYNEQFF; j_call: TRBJ2-1; v_call: TRBV18
cdr3_aa: CASSLGLEGGGYNEQFF; j_call: TRBJ2-1; v_call: TRBV5-1
cdr3_aa: CASSRSRGIGTEQFF; j_call: TRBJ2-1; v_call: TRBV11-2
cdr3_aa: CAISRNEAGAGEDTQYF; j_call: TRBJ2-3; v_call: TRBV10-3
cdr3_aa: CASSVGIAGVTYNEQFF; j_call: TRBJ2-1; v_call: TRBV9
cdr3_aa: CASRPGKSTGELFF; j_call: TRBJ2-2; v_call: TRBV6-1
cdr3_aa: CASSLGGDRVHEQYF; j_call: TRBJ2-7; v_call: TRBV7-2
cdr3_aa: CASIVTGGGPEAFF; j_call: TRBJ1-1; v_call: TRBV28
cdr3_aa: CASTALGGSSNEKLFF; j_call: TRBJ1-4; v_call: TRBV27
cdr3_aa: CASSLVGRGDEQFF; j_call: TRBJ2-1; v_call: TRBV5-1
cdr3_aa: CASTPSPGQGLIEAFF; j_call: TRBJ1-1; v_call: TRBV19
cdr3_aa: CASSAGHPFYGYTF; j_call: TRBJ1-2; v_call: TRBV6-1
cdr3_aa: CASREGLRMDEQFF; j_call: TRBJ2-1; v_call: TRBV2
cdr3_aa: CASRPGRESGNTIYF; j_call: TRBJ1-3; v_call: TRBV28